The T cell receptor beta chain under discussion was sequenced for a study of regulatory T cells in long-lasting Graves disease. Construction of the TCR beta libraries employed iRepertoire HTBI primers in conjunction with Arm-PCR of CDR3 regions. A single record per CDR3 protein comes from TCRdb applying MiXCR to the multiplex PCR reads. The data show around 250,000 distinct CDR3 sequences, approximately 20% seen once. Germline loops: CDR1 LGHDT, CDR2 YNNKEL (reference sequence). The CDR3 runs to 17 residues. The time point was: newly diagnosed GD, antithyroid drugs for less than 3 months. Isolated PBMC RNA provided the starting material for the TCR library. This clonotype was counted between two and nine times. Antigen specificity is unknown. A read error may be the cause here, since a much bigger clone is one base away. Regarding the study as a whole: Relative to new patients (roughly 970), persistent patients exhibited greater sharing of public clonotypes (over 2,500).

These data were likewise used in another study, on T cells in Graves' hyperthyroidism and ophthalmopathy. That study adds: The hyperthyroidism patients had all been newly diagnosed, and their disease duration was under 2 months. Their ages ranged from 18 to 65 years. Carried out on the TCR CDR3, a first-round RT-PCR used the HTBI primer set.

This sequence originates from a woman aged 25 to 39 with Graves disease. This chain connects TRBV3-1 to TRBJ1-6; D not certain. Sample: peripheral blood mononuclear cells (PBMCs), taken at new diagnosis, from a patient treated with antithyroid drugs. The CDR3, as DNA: TGTGCCAGCAGCCAAGTGTCGGGCAGGTCCTATGATTCACCCCTCCACTTT. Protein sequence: CASSQVSGRSYDSPLHF.